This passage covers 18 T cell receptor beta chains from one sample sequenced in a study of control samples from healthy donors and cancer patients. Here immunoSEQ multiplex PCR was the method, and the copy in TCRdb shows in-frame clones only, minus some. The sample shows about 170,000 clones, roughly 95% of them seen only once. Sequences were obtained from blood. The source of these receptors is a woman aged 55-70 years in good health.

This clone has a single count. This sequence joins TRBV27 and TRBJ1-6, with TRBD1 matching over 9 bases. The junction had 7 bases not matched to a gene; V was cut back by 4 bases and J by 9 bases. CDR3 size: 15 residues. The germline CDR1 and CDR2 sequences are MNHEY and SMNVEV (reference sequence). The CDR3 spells CASSSITGGGSPLHF. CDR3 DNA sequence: TGTGCCAGCAGTTCTATCACAGGGGGCGGTTCACCCCTCCACTTT.

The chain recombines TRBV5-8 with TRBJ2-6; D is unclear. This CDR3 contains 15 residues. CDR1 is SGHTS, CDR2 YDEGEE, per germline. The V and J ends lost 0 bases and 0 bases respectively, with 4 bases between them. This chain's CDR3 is CASSLDISGANVLTF. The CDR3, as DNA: TGTGCCAGCAGCTTGGATATCTCTGGGGCCAACGTCCTGACTTTC. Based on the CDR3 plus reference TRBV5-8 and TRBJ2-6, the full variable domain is EAGVTQSPTHLIKTRGQQATLRCSPISGHTSVYWYQQALGLGLQFLLWYDEGEERNRGNFPPRFSGRQFPNYSSELNVNALELEDSALYLCASSLDISGANVLTFGAGSRLTVL.

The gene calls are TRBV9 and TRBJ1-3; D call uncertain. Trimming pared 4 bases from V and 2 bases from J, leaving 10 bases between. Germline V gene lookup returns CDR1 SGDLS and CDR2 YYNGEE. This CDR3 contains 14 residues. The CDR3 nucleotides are TGTGCCAGCAGCCCTACATCTCCTGGAAACACCATATATTTT. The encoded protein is CASSPTSPGNTIYF.

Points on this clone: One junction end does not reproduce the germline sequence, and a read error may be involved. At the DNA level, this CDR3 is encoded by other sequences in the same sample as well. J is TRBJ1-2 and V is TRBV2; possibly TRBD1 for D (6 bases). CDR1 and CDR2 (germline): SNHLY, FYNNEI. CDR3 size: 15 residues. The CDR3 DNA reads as TGTGCTAGCAGTGAACAGGGTCAGACTAACTATGGCTACACCTTC. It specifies CASSEQGQTNYGYTF.

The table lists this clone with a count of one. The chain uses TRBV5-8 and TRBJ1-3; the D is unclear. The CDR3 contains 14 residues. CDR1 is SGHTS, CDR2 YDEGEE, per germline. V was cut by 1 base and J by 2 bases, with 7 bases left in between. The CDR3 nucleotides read TGTGCCAGCAGCTTGTTTAAAACTGGAAACACCATATATTTT. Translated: CASSLFKTGNTIYF.

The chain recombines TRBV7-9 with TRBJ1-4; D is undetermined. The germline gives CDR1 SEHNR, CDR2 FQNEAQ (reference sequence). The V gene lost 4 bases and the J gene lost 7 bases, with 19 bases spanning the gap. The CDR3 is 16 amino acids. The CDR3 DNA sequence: TGTGCCAGCAGCTCAGCCTTTGCTCGGGGAGGTGAAAAACTGTTTTTT. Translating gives CASSSAFARGGEKLFF.

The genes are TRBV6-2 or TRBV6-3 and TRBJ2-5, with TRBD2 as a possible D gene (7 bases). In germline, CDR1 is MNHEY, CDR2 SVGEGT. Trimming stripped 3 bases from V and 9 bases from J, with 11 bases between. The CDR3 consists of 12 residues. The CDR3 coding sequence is TGTGCCAGCAGTTATAGGGGGGGGTCCCAGTACTTC. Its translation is CASSYRGGSQYF.

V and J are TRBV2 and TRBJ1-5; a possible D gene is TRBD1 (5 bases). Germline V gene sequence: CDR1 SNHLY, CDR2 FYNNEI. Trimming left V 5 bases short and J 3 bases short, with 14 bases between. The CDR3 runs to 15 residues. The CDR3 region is CASSPAGGVNQPQHF. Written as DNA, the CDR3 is TGTGCCAGCAGTCCCGCCGGGGGGGTCAATCAGCCCCAGCATTTT.

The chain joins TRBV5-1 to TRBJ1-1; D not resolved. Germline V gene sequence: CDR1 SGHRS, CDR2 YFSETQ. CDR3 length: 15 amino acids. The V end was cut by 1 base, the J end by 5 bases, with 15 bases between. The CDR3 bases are TGCGCCAGCAGCTTGTCCGTCGCGGGCGGGACTGAAGCTTTCTTT. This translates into CASSLSVAGGTEAFF.

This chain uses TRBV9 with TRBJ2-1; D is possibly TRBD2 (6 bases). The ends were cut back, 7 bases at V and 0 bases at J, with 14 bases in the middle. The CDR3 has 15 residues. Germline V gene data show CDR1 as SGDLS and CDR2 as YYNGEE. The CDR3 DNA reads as TGTGCCAGCGGTCGGGACTCCCACTCCTACAATGAGCAGTTCTTC. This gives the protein CASGRDSHSYNEQFF.

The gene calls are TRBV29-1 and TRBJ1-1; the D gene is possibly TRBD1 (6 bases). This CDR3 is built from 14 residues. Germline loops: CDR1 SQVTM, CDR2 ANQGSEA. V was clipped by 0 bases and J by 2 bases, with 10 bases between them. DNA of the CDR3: TGCAGCGTTGAAGAATGGACAGTTAACACTGAAGCTTTCTTT. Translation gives CSVEEWTVNTEAFF. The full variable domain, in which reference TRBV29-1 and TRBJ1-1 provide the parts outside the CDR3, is SAVISQKPSRDICQRGTSLTIQCQVDSQVTMMFWYRQQPGQSLTLIATANQGSEATYESGFVIDKFPISRPNLTFSTLTVSNMSPEDSSIYLCSVEEWTVNTEAFFGQGTRLTVV.

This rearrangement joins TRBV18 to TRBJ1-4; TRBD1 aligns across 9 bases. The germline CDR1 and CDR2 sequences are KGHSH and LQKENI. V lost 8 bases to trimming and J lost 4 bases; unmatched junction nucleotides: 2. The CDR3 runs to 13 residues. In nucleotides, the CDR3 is TGTGCCAGCCGGACAGGGGATAATGAAAAACTGTTTTTT. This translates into CASRTGDNEKLFF.

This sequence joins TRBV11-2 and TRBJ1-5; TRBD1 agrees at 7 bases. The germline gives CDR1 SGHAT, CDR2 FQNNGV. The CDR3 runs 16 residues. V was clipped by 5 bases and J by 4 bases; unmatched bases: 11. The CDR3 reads CASSPLGDRVNQPQHF. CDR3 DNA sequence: TGTGCCAGCAGCCCCCTAGGGGACAGAGTGAATCAGCCCCAGCATTTT.

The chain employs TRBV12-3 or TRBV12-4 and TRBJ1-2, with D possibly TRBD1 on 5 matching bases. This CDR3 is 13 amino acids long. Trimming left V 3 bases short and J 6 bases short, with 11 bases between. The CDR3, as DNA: TGTGCCAGCAGTTTTGAGGCAGGGAATGGCTACACCTTC. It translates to CASSFEAGNGYTF.

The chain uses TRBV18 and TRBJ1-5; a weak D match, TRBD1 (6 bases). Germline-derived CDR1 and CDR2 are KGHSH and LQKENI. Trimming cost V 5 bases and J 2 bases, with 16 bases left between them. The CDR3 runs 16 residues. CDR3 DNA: TGTGCCAGCTCATTCGGGGGCCCCGGGGGCAATCAGCCCCAGCATTTT. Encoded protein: CASSFGGPGGNQPQHF.

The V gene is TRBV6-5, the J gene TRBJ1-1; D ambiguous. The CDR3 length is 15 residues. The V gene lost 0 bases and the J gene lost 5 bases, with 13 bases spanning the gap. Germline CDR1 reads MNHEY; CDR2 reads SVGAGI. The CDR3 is CASSYSSRVGTEAFF. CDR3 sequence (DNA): TGTGCCAGCAGTTACTCGAGTCGGGTTGGGACTGAAGCTTTCTTT.

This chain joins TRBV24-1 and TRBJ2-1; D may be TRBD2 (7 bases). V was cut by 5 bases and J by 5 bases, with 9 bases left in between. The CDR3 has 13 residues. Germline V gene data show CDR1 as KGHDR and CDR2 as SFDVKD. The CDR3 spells CATSGGGHNEQFF. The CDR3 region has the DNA TGTGCCACCAGTGGGGGGGGCCACAATGAGCAGTTCTTC.

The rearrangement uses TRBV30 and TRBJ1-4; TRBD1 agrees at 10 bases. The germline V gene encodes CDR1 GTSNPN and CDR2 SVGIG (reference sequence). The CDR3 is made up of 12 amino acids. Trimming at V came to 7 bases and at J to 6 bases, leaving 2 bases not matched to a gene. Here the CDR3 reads CASGTGDEKLFF. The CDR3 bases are TGTGCCTCGGGGACAGGGGATGAAAAACTGTTTTTT.